This T cell receptor (beta chain) is drawn from a study of PD-1 blockade in mismatch repair-deficient tumors. This clone was seen only once. The target antigen is unknown. PCR or immunohistochemistry showed mismatch repair deficiency in every enrolled patient. TCRs were sequenced from a few patients responding to pembrolizumab. The assay was immunoSEQ multiplex PCR, and TCRdb's table has in-frame clones only and misses some. Here the sample spans 130,000 or so clones, approximately 90% being singletons. The trim removed 2 bases at V and 0 bases at J, leaving 10 bases unmatched. The CDR3 consists of 18 residues. CDR1 is MGHRA, CDR2 YSYEKL, per germline. Regarding the study as a whole: Tumor-resident clones, often undetectable pretreatment in blood, expanded then contracted after pembrolizumab.

The chain links TRBV4-1 to TRBJ1-3; 7 bases match TRBD1. The sequence derives from an adult with mismatch repair-deficient cancer. Sequences were derived from peripheral blood, sampled 44 weeks after starting pembrolizumab. The DNA for the CDR3 is TGCGCCAGCAGCCAAACAGGGGCCACTTCCAGCTCTGGAAACACCATATATTTT. Translation gives CASSQTGATSSSGNTIYF.